The clone carrying this T cell receptor beta chain was found many times. The target antigen is unknown. TCRbeta library construction was performed incorporating unique molecular identifiers. MiXCR, run by TCRdb on the PCR reads, gives a single entry per CDR3 protein. The sample records about 70,000 distinct CDR3 sequences, approximately 11% being singletons. The sample comes from a study of T-cell reconstitution after alpha-beta-depleted transplantation in children. General study points: One year after transplant, T-cell counts and diversity came mostly from newly produced T cells.

The junction had 14 bases not matched to a gene; V was cut back by 4 bases and J by 6 bases. There are 17 residues in the CDR3. The germline V gene has CDR1 LGHDT and CDR2 YNNKEL (reference sequence). The genes are TRBV3-1 and TRBJ2-3, with 9 bases lining up with TRBD2. The sequence was collected from a boy younger than 18 with acute myeloid leukemia, due to receive a stem cell transplant. Sequenced material: PBMCs, taken before TCRalphabeta/CD19-depleted stem cell transplant. CDR3: CASSRIDGRGGMDTQYF. The CDR3 DNA follows: TGTGCCAGCAGCCGAATTGACGGGCGGGGGGGAATGGATACGCAGTATTTT.